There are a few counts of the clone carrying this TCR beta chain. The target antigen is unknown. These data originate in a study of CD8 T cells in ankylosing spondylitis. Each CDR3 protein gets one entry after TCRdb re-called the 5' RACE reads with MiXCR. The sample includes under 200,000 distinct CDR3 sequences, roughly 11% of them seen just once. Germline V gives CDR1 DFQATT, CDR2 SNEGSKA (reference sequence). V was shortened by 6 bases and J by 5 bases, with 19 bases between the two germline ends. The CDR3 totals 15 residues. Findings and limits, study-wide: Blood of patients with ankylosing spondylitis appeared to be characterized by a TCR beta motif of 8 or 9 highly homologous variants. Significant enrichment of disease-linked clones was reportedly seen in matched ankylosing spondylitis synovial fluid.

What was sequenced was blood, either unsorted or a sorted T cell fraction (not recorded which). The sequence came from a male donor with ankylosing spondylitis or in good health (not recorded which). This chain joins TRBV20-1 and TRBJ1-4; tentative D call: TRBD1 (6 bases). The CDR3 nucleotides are TGCAGTGCGCCTCTCGCTGGGGGCGTGAATGAAAAACTGTTTTTT. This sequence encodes CSAPLAGGVNEKLFF.